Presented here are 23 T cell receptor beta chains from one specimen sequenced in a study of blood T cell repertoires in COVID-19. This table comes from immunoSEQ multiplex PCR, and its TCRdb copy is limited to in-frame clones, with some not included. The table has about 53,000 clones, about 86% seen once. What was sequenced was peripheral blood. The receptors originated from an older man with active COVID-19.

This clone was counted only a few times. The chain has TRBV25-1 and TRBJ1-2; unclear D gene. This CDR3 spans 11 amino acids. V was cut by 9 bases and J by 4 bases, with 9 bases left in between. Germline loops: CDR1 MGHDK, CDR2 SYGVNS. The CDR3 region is CASDTGYGYTF. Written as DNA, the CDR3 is TGTGCCAGTGATACCGGCTATGGCTACACCTTC.

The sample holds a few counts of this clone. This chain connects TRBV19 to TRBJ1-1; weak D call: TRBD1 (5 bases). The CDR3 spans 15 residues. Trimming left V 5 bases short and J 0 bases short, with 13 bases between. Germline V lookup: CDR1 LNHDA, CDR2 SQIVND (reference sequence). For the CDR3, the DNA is TGTGCCAGTAGTCCCTGGGGGGGGATGAACACTGAAGCTTTCTTT. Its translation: CASSPWGGMNTEAFF.

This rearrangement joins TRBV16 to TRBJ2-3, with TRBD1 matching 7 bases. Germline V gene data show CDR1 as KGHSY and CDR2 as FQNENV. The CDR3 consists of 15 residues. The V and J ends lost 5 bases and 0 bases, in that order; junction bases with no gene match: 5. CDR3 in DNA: TGTGCCAGCAGCGGGACAGCAACTAGCACAGATACGCAGTATTTT. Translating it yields CASSGTATSTDTQYF.

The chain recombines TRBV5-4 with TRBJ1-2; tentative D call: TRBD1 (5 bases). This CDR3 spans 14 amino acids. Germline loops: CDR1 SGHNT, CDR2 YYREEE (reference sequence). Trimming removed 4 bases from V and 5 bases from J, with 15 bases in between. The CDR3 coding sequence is TGTGCCAGCAGCCGGCCGCGGGACCCATATGGCTACACCTTC. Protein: CASSRPRDPYGYTF.

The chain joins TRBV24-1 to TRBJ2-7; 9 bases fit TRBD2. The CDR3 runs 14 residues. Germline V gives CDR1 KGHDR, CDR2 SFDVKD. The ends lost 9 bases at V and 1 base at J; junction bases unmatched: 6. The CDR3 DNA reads TGTGCCACCTCTAGCGGGGCTCCATCCTACGAGCAGTACTTC. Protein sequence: CATSSGAPSYEQYF.

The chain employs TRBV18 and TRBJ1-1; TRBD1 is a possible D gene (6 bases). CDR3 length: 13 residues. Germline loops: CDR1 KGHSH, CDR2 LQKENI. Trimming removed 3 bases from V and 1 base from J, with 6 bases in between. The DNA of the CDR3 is TGTGCCAGCTCACCGGGACAGAACACTGAAGCTTTCTTT. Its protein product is CASSPGQNTEAFF.

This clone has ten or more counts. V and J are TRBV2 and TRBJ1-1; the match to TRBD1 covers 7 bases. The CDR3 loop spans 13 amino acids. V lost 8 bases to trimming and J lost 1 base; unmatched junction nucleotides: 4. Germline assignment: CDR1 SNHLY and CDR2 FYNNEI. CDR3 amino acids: CASQGDRNTEAFF. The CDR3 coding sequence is TGTGCCAGCCAAGGGGACAGGAACACTGAAGCTTTCTTT.

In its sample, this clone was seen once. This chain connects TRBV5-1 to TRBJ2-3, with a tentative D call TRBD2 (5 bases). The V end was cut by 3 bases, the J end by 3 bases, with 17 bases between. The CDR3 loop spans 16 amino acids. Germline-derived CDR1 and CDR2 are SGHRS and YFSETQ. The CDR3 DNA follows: TGCGCCAGCAGCTCGGCGGTCATTTCGGGGACAGATACGCAGTATTTT. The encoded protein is CASSSAVISGTDTQYF.

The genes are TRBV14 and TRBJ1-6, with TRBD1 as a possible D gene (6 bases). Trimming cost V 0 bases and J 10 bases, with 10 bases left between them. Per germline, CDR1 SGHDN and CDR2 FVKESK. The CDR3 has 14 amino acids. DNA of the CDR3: TGTGCCAGCAGCCAAGAGGGGGCTGTGTCACCCCTCCACTTT. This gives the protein CASSQEGAVSPLHF.

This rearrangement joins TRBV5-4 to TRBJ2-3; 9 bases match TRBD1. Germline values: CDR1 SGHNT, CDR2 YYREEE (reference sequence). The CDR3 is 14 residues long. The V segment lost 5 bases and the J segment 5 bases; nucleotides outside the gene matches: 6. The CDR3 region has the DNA TGTGCCAGCAGTTATCCGGGACAGGGAGATACGCAGTATTTT. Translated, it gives CASSYPGQGDTQYF.

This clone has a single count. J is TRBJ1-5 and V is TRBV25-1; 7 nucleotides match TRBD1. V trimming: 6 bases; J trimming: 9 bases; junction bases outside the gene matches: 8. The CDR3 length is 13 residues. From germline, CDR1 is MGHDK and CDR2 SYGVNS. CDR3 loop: CASRGQAQGPQHF. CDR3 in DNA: TGTGCCAGCAGAGGACAGGCGCAGGGGCCCCAGCATTTT.

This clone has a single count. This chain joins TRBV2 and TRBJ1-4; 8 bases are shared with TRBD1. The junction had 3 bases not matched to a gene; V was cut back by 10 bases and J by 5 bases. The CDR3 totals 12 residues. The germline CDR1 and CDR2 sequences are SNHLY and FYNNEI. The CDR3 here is CATDRGNEKLFF. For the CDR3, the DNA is TGTGCCACTGACAGGGGAAATGAAAAACTGTTTTTT.

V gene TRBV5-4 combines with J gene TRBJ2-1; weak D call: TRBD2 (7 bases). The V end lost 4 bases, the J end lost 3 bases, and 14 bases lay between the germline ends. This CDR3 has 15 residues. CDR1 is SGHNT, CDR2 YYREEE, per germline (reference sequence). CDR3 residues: CASSRGGGSYNEQFF. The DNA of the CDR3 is TGTGCCAGCAGCCGAGGGGGGGGAAGCTACAATGAGCAGTTCTTC.

The CDR3 DNA reads TGTGCCAGCAGCCAGACTAGCGGGGCGGGAGATACGCAGTATTTT. Encoded protein: CASSQTSGAGDTQYF. The chain combines TRBV5-6 with TRBJ2-3; 11 bases align to TRBD2. Unmatched junction bases numbered 6, after V lost 4 bases and J lost 5 bases. Germline values: CDR1 SGHDT, CDR2 YYEEEE. The CDR3 consists of 15 residues.

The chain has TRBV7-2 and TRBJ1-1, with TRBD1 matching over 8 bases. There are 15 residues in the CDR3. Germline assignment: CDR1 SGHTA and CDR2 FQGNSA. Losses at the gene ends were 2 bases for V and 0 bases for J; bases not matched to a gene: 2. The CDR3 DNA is TGTGCCAGCAGCTTAAGGGGACAGGTGAACACTGAAGCTTTCTTT. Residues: CASSLRGQVNTEAFF.

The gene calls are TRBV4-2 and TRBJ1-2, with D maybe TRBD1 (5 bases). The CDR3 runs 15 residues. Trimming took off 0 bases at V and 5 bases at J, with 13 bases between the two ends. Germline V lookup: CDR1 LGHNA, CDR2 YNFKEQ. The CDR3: CASSQDGQGQYGYTF. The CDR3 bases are TGTGCCAGCAGCCAAGATGGCCAGGGCCAATATGGCTACACCTTC.

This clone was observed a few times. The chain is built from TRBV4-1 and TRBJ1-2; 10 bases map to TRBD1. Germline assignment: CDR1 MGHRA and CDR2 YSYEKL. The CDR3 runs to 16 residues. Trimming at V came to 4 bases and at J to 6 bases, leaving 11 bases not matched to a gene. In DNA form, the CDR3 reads TGCGCCAGCAGCCCGGTCGGACAGGGGGATTACAATGGCTACACCTTC. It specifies CASSPVGQGDYNGYTF.

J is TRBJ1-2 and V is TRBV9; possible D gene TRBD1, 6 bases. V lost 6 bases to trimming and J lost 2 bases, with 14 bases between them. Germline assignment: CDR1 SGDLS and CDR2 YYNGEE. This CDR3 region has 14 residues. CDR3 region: CASNRDNRNYGYTF. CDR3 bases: TGTGCCAGCAACAGGGACAATAGAAACTATGGCTACACCTTC.

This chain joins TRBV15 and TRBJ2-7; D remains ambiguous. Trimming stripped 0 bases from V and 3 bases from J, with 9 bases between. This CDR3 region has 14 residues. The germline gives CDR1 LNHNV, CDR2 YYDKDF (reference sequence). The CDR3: CATSRDVSGYEQYF. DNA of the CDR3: TGTGCCACCAGCAGAGATGTATCCGGCTACGAGCAGTACTTC.

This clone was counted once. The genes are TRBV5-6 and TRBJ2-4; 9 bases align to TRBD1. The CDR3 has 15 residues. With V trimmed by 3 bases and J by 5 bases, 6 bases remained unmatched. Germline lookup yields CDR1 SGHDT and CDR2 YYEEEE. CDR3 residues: CASSSGTGYENIQYF. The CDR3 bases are TGTGCCAGCAGCTCCGGGACAGGGTACGAAAACATTCAGTACTTC.

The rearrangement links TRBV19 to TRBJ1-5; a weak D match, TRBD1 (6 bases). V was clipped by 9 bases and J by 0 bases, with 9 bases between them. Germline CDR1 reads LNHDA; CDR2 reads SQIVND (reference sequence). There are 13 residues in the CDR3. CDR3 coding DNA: TGTGCCAGCGGACAGATTAGCAATCAGCCCCAGCATTTT. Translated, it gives CASGQISNQPQHF.

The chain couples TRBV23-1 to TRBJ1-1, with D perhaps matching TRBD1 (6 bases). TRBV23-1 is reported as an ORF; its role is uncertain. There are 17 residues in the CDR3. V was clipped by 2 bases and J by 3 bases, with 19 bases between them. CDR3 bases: TGCGCCAGCAGTCAAAAAAACCGCGACAGGACCTACACTGAAGCTTTCTTT. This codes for CASSQKNRDRTYTEAFF.

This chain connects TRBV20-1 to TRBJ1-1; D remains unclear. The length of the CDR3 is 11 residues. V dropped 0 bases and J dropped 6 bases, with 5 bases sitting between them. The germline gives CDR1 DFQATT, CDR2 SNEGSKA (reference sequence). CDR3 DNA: TGCAGTGCTAGAGATCGAGCTGAAGCTTTCTTT. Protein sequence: CSARDRAEAFF.